This T cell receptor beta chain was sequenced for a study of regulatory T cells in long-lasting Graves disease. Combining iRepertoire HTBI primers with Arm-PCR of CDR3 regions, the authors built TCR beta libraries. TCRdb passed the multiplex PCR reads through MiXCR, listing each CDR3 protein once. The sample lists about 530,000 distinct CDR3 sequences; about 16% were seen once. This clonotype was counted ten times or more. Germline V lookup: CDR1 SGHAT, CDR2 FQNNGV. This CDR3 region has 15 residues. V was pared by 6 bases and J by 4 bases, with 10 bases of the junction left unmatched. Documented time point: newly diagnosed GD, antithyroid drugs for less than 3 months. From RNA extracted from PBMCs, the TCR library was made. Graves' disease diagnosis was established per American Thyroid Association guidelines. These data were likewise used in another study, on T cells in Graves' hyperthyroidism and ophthalmopathy.

This receptor was taken from a woman aged 40 to 65 with Graves disease. Here the sequenced sample was peripheral blood mononuclear cells (PBMCs), taken at new diagnosis, from a patient treated with antithyroid drugs. The rearrangement joins TRBV11-2 to TRBJ1-1; 8 bases agree with TRBD1. CDR3: CASRSDRVGGTEAFF. The CDR3 bases are TGTGCCAGCAGGTCGGACAGGGTTGGCGGCACTGAAGCTTTCTTT. Full variable domain (rest looked up from reference TRBV11-2 and TRBJ1-1): EAGVAQSPRYKIIEKRQSVAFWCNPISGHATLYWYQQILGQGPKLLIQFQNNGVVDDSQLPKDRFSAERLKGVDSTLKIQPAKLEDSAVYLCASRSDRVGGTEAFFGQGTRLTVV.